One and the same sample provided the 12 T cell receptor beta chains below, sequenced in a study of T cell responses to AZD1222 COVID-19 vaccine. This table comes from immunoSEQ multiplex PCR, and its TCRdb copy is limited to in-frame clones, with some not included. The table shows around 180,000 clones, with approximately 94% occurring only once. The sequences come from peripheral blood, collected on day 0 of AZD1222 vaccination. The receptors were gathered from an adult in good health.

The V call is TRBV7-3, the J call TRBJ1-6; D unclear. V dropped 2 bases and J dropped 7 bases, with 9 bases sitting between them. The CDR3 is made up of 14 amino acids. The germline gives CDR1 SGHTA, CDR2 FQGTGA. This CDR3 is CASSLLATNSPLHF. The CDR3 DNA is TGTGCCAGCAGCTTATTGGCCACCAATTCACCCCTCCACTTT. Full variable domain (rest looked up from reference TRBV7-3 and TRBJ1-6): GAGVSQTPSNKVTEKGKYVELRCDPISGHTALYWYRQSLGQGPEFLIYFQGTGAADDSGLPNDRFFAVRPEGSVSTLKIQRTERGDSAVYLCASSLLATNSPLHFGNGTRLTVT.

The J gene is TRBJ1-6, the V gene TRBV10-3, with TRBD1 matching over 11 bases. This CDR3 has 15 amino acids. Unmatched junction bases numbered 7, after V lost 6 bases and J lost 9 bases. Germline V gene data show CDR1 as ENHRY and CDR2 as SYGVKD. The DNA of the CDR3 is TGTGCCATCAGGGCGGGACAGGGGGTGAGTTCACCCCTCCACTTT. Translated: CAIRAGQGVSSPLHF.

In this sample, this clone turned up a few times. The chain is built from TRBV28 and TRBJ2-1, with 7 nucleotides matching TRBD2. J gave up 5 bases and V 5 bases, and 9 bases lay outside the gene matches. The CDR3 loop spans 15 amino acids. Per the germline V gene, CDR1 is MDHEN and CDR2 is SYDVKM. Written as DNA, the CDR3 is TGTGCCAGCAGTACGAGCACGGGAGGCGACAATGAGCAGTTCTTC. As protein: CASSTSTGGDNEQFF.

The chain uses TRBV27 and TRBJ2-2; tentatively, D is TRBD2 (6 bases). The germline V and J ends were trimmed by 8 bases and 1 base, with 11 bases remaining between them. Germline-derived CDR1 and CDR2 are MNHEY and SMNVEV (reference sequence). The CDR3 is 14 amino acids. The CDR3 is CASGRLKNTGELFF. The CDR3 coding sequence is TGTGCCAGCGGGAGGTTAAAGAACACCGGGGAGCTGTTTTTT.

The rearrangement joins TRBV28 to TRBJ2-5, with D possibly being TRBD2 (5 bases). The germline CDR1 and CDR2 sequences are MDHEN and SYDVKM. Deletions cut 6 bases from V and 1 base from J, with 12 bases between. The CDR3 has 14 amino acids. The CDR3 sequence: CASSRRRAQETQYF. CDR3 nucleotide sequence: TGTGCCAGCAGCCGTCGGCGGGCCCAAGAGACCCAGTACTTC.

The rearrangement links TRBV11-2 to TRBJ2-5; tentative D call: TRBD1 (7 bases). The germline V gene has CDR1 SGHAT and CDR2 FQNNGV. Trimming took 1 base from V and 5 from J, leaving 17 bases between them. CDR3 size: 16 residues. The CDR3 sequence: CASSLGGTALAETQYF. CDR3 nucleotide sequence: TGTGCCAGCAGCTTAGGCGGGACAGCCTTGGCGGAGACCCAGTACTTC. The whole variable domain, remainder taken from reference TRBV11-2 and TRBJ2-5, is EAGVAQSPRYKIIEKRQSVAFWCNPISGHATLYWYQQILGQGPKLLIQFQNNGVVDDSQLPKDRFSAERLKGVDSTLKIQPAKLEDSAVYLCASSLGGTALAETQYFGPGTRLLVL.

This chain links TRBV6-1 with TRBJ1-5; D gene unclear. This CDR3 comprises 14 residues. The germline gives CDR1 MNHNS, CDR2 SASEGT. The V gene lost 0 bases and the J gene lost 10 bases, with 13 bases spanning the gap. Written as DNA, the CDR3 is TGTGCCAGCAGTGAAGCTGGTGGGAACCTACCCCAGCATTTT. Translation gives CASSEAGGNLPQHF.

This chain uses TRBV5-4 with TRBJ2-1, with D perhaps TRBD1 or TRBD2 (5 bases each). This CDR3 contains 15 residues. V lost 1 base and J lost 4, with 12 bases in between. Germline V gives CDR1 SGHNT, CDR2 YYREEE (reference sequence). The CDR3 nucleotides read TGTGCCAGCAGCTTGAGCAGGGAGAGGTACAATGAGCAGTTCTTC. It codes for CASSLSRERYNEQFF.

The chain uses TRBV7-6 and TRBJ2-7, with 7 bases fitting TRBD2. CDR3 length: 13 residues. V trimming: 5 bases; J trimming: 7 bases; junction bases outside the gene matches: 8. CDR1 and CDR2 (germline): SGHVS, FNYEAQ. The CDR3 is CASSPRVAGEQYF. CDR3 in DNA: TGTGCCAGCAGCCCCCGCGTAGCGGGTGAGCAGTACTTC. Based on the CDR3 plus reference TRBV7-6 and TRBJ2-7, the full variable domain is GAGVSQSPRYKVTKRGQDVALRCDPISGHVSLYWYRQALGQGPEFLTYFNYEAQQDKSGLPNDRFSAERPEGSISTLTIQRTEQRDSAMYRCASSPRVAGEQYFGPGTRLTVT.

The chain is built from TRBV5-1 and TRBJ1-1; D might be TRBD1 (5 bases). The CDR3 totals 14 residues. Germline V gene data show CDR1 as SGHRS and CDR2 as YFSETQ. V lost 0 bases to trimming and J lost 3 bases, with 9 bases between them. In nucleotides, the CDR3 is TGCGCCAGCAGCTTGGGTGGAGGGGACACTGAAGCTTTCTTT. Protein product: CASSLGGGDTEAFF.

This chain uses TRBV6-5 with TRBJ1-1; D is unclear. Germline V gene lookup returns CDR1 MNHEY and CDR2 SVGAGI. Trimming cost V 6 bases and J 1 base, with 12 bases left between them. The CDR3 is 14 residues long. CDR3 in amino acids: CASRSDGSNTEAFF. CDR3 coding DNA: TGTGCCAGCAGATCCGACGGATCGAACACTGAAGCTTTCTTT.

The rearrangement uses TRBV20-1 and TRBJ1-5; D unresolved. This CDR3 spans 11 amino acids. The V gene's germline CDR1 is DFQATT and CDR2 SNEGSKA (reference sequence). V was clipped by 4 bases and J by 10 bases, with 11 bases between them. This CDR3 reads CSAIRGIPQHF. CDR3 nucleotide sequence: TGCAGTGCTATCCGAGGCATACCCCAGCATTTT.